The next 3 T cell receptor beta chains were all read from a single sample in a study of cytomegalovirus exposure and HLA in healthy donors. PCR was performed using 60 Vbeta and 13 Jbeta primers. Some clones are missing from TCRdb's copy, which holds only in-frame ones; the method was immunoSEQ multiplex PCR. Of some 85,000 clones listed, approximately 77% are singletons. Input material: PBMCs. The receptors were gathered from a young man in good health and CMV-seronegative.

This chain connects TRBV4-1 to TRBJ1-6, with D hard to call. The V and J ends lost 1 base and 8 bases respectively, with 12 bases between them. Germline-derived CDR1 and CDR2 are MGHRA and YSYEKL. The CDR3 totals 15 residues. The CDR3 DNA is TGCGCCAGCAGCCAAGTAAGAGTAAACCATTCACCCCTCCACTTT. Residues: CASSQVRVNHSPLHF.

Comment on this clone: Mismatch with germline at one junction end may stem from a read error. The rearrangement links TRBV5-4 to TRBJ2-4; D not resolved. The CDR3 covers 12 residues. Germline V gene lookup returns CDR1 SGHNT and CDR2 YYREEE (reference sequence). The CDR3 DNA reads as TGTGCCAGCAGCTTGGGGGCCCTGGATTGGAACTTC. It yields the protein CASSLGALDWNF.

This chain joins TRBV19 and TRBJ2-3; possible D gene TRBD1, 6 bases. V lost 4 bases and J 4 bases, leaving 12 bases between the germline ends. CDR3 length: 14 amino acids. The germline gives CDR1 LNHDA, CDR2 SQIVND (reference sequence). DNA for the CDR3: TGTGCCAGTAGTAGGACAGTATTCGCAGATACGCAGTATTTT. This encodes CASSRTVFADTQYF.